Presented here are 22 T cell receptor beta chains from one specimen sequenced in a study of control samples from healthy donors and cancer patients. The table came from immunoSEQ multiplex PCR; TCRdb's copy has only in-frame clones and leaves some out. The repertoire includes under 110,000 clones, 75% to 90% of them detected once, and over 6.5% sits in the top ten. The sequencing input was blood. These receptors all stem from a man younger than 45 in good health.

The chain combines TRBV2 with TRBJ2-7, with D hard to call. Germline CDR1 reads SNHLY; CDR2 reads FYNNEI. The CDR3 is made up of 15 amino acids. V lost 6 bases and J lost 4, with 19 bases in between. The CDR3 coding sequence is TGTGCCAGCAGGCTGACGCTTACAGCGCTGTACGAGCAGTACTTC. Its protein product is CASRLTLTALYEQYF. Full variable domain (outside the CDR3, taken from reference TRBV2 and TRBJ2-7): EPEVTQTPSHQVTQMGQEVILRCVPISNHLYFYWYRQILGQKVEFLVSFYNNEISEKSEIFDDQFSVERPDGSNFTLKIRSTKLEDSAMYFCASRLTLTALYEQYFGPGTRLTVT.

The V call is TRBV11-2, the J call TRBJ2-7, with D maybe TRBD1 (5 bases). The V gene lost 5 bases and the J gene lost 0 bases, with 11 bases spanning the gap. The germline CDR1 and CDR2 sequences are SGHAT and FQNNGV. The CDR3 runs to 14 residues. This chain's CDR3 is CASSETVTSYEQYF. Here the CDR3 DNA reads TGTGCCAGCAGCGAGACAGTTACCTCCTACGAGCAGTACTTC.

The chain is built from TRBV6-6 and TRBJ1-5; the D gene is possibly TRBD1 (5 bases). Germline V gene lookup returns CDR1 MNHNY and CDR2 SVGAGI (reference sequence). V was pared by 2 bases and J by 4 bases, with 9 bases between. The CDR3 is 14 amino acids. CDR3 protein: CASSYRGGNQPQHF. The CDR3 nucleotides are TGTGCCAGCAGTTACAGGGGAGGGAATCAGCCCCAGCATTTT.

This chain connects TRBV27 to TRBJ2-3; 7 bases are shared with TRBD2. The CDR3 loop spans 16 amino acids. J gave up 4 bases and V 3 bases, and 10 bases lay outside the gene matches. In germline, CDR1 is MNHEY, CDR2 SMNVEV (reference sequence). CDR3 in amino acids: CASSFGQGGVADTQYF. CDR3 in DNA: TGTGCCAGCAGTTTTGGGCAGGGAGGGGTGGCAGATACGCAGTATTTT.

This rearrangement joins TRBV11-3 to TRBJ1-6; the match to TRBD1 covers 9 bases. This CDR3 is 15 amino acids long. The trim removed 1 base at V and 9 bases at J, leaving 4 bases unmatched. The V gene's germline CDR1 is SGHNT and CDR2 YENEEA. CDR3 protein: CASSLGGTGSSPLHF. As DNA, the CDR3 is TGTGCCAGCAGCTTAGGCGGGACAGGGTCTTCACCCCTCCACTTT.

The rearrangement joins TRBV5-8 to TRBJ2-6; D gene unclear. The CDR3 spans 13 residues. V dropped 7 bases and J dropped 0 bases, with 5 bases sitting between them. The V gene's germline CDR1 is SGHTS and CDR2 YDEGEE. The CDR3 nucleotides are TGTGCCAGCCGCCCCTCTGGGGCCAACGTCCTGACTTTC. It specifies CASRPSGANVLTF.

The chain has TRBV18 and TRBJ2-7; 7 bases fit TRBD2. CDR1 KGHSH and CDR2 LQKENI come from the germline V gene. This CDR3 has 15 amino acids. J was trimmed by 2 bases and V by 3 bases; bases with no gene match: 7. CDR3 nucleotide sequence: TGTGCCAGCTCACCTTCAACCGGGACTACCTACGAGCAGTACTTC. Its protein product is CASSPSTGTTYEQYF.

The rearrangement uses TRBV7-9 and TRBJ2-3; a possible D gene is TRBD1 (5 bases). CDR3 size: 14 residues. CDR1 SEHNR and CDR2 FQNEAQ come from the germline V gene (reference sequence). Trimming took off 1 base at V and 4 bases at J, with 9 bases between the two ends. CDR3 nucleotide sequence: TGTGCCAGCAGCTTAGTGCAGGGCGCAGATACGCAGTATTTT. Translation: CASSLVQGADTQYF.

The chain uses TRBV5-4 and TRBJ2-3; TRBD2 matches 9 bases. The V and J ends lost 1 base and 1 base, in that order; junction bases with no gene match: 13. The CDR3 is 19 amino acids. Germline V CDR1 and CDR2: SGHNT, YYREEE (reference sequence). The CDR3 coding sequence is TGTGCCAGCAGCTTGATTAAACTAGCGGGCCTGGCAGGCACAGATACGCAGTATTTT. This gives the protein CASSLIKLAGLAGTDTQYF.

V is TRBV6-5 and J is TRBJ2-7; 10 bases are a match to TRBD2. Trimming removed 4 bases from V and 2 bases from J; junction bases left unmatched: 5. CDR1 is MNHEY, CDR2 SVGAGI, per germline. The CDR3 spans 15 residues. CDR3: CASSSTAGGPYEQYF. CDR3 nucleotides: TGTGCCAGCAGTTCGACAGCGGGAGGGCCCTACGAGCAGTACTTC.

The rearrangement links TRBV11-3 to TRBJ1-5; D unclear. Germline V gene lookup returns CDR1 SGHNT and CDR2 YENEEA. V was clipped by 1 base and J by 0 bases, with 16 bases between them. CDR3 size: 18 residues. The CDR3 sequence: CASSLGSLTAYSNQPQHF. In DNA form, the CDR3 reads TGTGCCAGCAGCTTAGGCTCCTTAACGGCGTATAGCAATCAGCCCCAGCATTTT.

Turning to this clone: The junction and the germline gene differ at one end; a read error may be behind it. The chain carries TRBV18 and TRBJ1-2, with D hard to call. CDR1 is KGHSH, CDR2 LQKENI, per germline. This CDR3 is 13 amino acids long. The CDR3 DNA follows: TGTGCCAGCTCACACGATATCGACGAGGATAAAAACTTC. Translating it yields CASSHDIDEDKNF.

This sequence joins TRBV5-1 and TRBJ1-1, with a weak D call TRBD1 (5 bases). In germline, CDR1 is SGHRS, CDR2 YFSETQ. This CDR3 has 16 residues. Trimming shortened V by 0 bases and J by 6 bases, and 18 bases separated the two germline ends. CDR3 nucleotide sequence: TGCGCCAGCAGCTTGGGCGCCGCGGGCAGGGCGGCTGAAGCTTTCTTT. Translated: CASSLGAAGRAAEAFF.

This chain uses TRBV5-4 with TRBJ2-2, with D unresolved. CDR1 is SGHNT and CDR2 is YYREEE in the germline V gene (reference sequence). The V and J ends lost 0 bases and 8 bases respectively, with 11 bases between them. CDR3 length: 14 residues. CDR3 sequence (DNA): TGTGCCAGCAGCTTGGGGCCCACAGAGGGGGAGCTGTTTTTT. Translation: CASSLGPTEGELFF.

The sample holds a few counts of this clone. The chain combines TRBV4-3 with TRBJ1-4; D is ambiguous. Germline CDR1 reads LGHNA; CDR2 reads YSLEER. The CDR3 is 16 residues long. Trimming left V 4 bases short and J 1 base short, with 13 bases between. The DNA of the CDR3 is TGCGCCAGCAGCCCCACCGGGAGGGTAACTAATGAAAAACTGTTTTTT. It is translated as CASSPTGRVTNEKLFF.

The rearrangement uses TRBV19 and TRBJ2-2, with D maybe TRBD1 (6 bases). Trimming pared 5 bases from V and 0 bases from J, leaving 13 bases between. The CDR3 sequence is 16 residues long. CDR1 and CDR2 from the germline V gene are LNHDA and SQIVND (reference sequence). CDR3 bases: TGTGCCAGTAGTTTAGGCGGACAGACGAACACCGGGGAGCTGTTTTTT. Translated: CASSLGGQTNTGELFF.

V usage is TRBV28 and J usage is TRBJ1-5; D gene ambiguous. Per the germline V gene, CDR1 is MDHEN and CDR2 is SYDVKM. The CDR3 sequence is 12 residues long. V was clipped by 5 bases and J by 9 bases, with 11 bases between them. CDR3 nucleotides: TGTGCCAGCAGTCGGGGAAGACGGCCCCAGCATTTT. Residues: CASSRGRRPQHF.

J is TRBJ1-1 and V is TRBV7-6; possible D gene TRBD1, 5 bases. Germline-derived CDR1 and CDR2 are SGHVS and FNYEAQ. CDR3 length: 15 residues. Trimming removed 0 bases from V and 4 bases from J, with 12 bases in between. This CDR3 is CASSLAEGFGTEAFF. The DNA for the CDR3 is TGTGCCAGCAGCTTAGCCGAGGGGTTTGGCACTGAAGCTTTCTTT.

The genes are TRBV7-6 and TRBJ2-7, with D hard to call. This CDR3 is built from 12 residues. The germline V gene has CDR1 SGHVS and CDR2 FNYEAQ. Trimming stripped 1 base from V and 2 bases from J, with 3 bases between. The CDR3: CASSLEPYEQYF. The CDR3, as DNA: TGTGCCAGCAGCTTAGAGCCCTACGAGCAGTACTTC.

The chain recombines TRBV4-2 with TRBJ1-5, with D possibly TRBD1 on 6 matching bases. Germline V gene sequence: CDR1 LGHNA, CDR2 YNFKEQ. The CDR3 is 18 amino acids. The ends were cut back, 0 bases at V and 1 base at J, with 16 bases in the middle. CDR3 region: CASSQDRTGRGSNQPQHF. The CDR3 DNA follows: TGTGCCAGCAGCCAAGACCGTACAGGGAGGGGAAGCAATCAGCCCCAGCATTTT.

This clone was picked up a small number of times. The genes are TRBV28 and TRBJ1-2; 11 bases are shared with TRBD1. From germline, CDR1 is MDHEN and CDR2 SYDVKM. This CDR3 contains 17 residues. J was trimmed by 4 bases and V by 7 bases; bases with no gene match: 14. The DNA of the CDR3 is TGTGCCAGCACCACTCCTCGGACAGGGGGCATCAGCTATGGCTACACCTTC. Its protein product is CASTTPRTGGISYGYTF.

The rearrangement links TRBV24-1 to TRBJ2-2, with a tentative D call TRBD1 (6 bases). This CDR3 has 17 residues. With 3 bases removed from V and 1 base from J, the gap between germline ends came to 14 bases. From germline, CDR1 is KGHDR and CDR2 SFDVKD. The CDR3 DNA sequence: TGTGCCACCAGTGATACAGGGTTCCAATTGAACACCGGGGAGCTGTTTTTT. It codes for CATSDTGFQLNTGELFF.